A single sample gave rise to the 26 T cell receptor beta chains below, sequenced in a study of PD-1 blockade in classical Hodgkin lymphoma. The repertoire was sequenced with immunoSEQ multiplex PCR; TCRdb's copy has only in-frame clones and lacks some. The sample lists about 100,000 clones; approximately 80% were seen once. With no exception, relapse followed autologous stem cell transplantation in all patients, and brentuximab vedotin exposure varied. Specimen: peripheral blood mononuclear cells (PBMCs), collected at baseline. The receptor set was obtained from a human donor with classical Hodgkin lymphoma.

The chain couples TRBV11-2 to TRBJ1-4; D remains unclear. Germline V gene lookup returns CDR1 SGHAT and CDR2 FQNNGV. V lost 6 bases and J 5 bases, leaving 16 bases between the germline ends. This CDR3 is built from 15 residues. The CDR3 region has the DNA TGTGCCAGCAGTAGAGGTTGGCTCCTAAATGAAAAACTGTTTTTT. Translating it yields CASSRGWLLNEKLFF.

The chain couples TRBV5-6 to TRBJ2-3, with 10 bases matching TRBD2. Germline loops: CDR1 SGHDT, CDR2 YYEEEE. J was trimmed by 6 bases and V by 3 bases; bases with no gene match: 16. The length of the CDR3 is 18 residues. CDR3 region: CASSSYWSASGRPDTQYF. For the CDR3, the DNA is TGTGCCAGCAGCTCCTACTGGTCGGCTAGCGGGAGACCCGATACGCAGTATTTT.

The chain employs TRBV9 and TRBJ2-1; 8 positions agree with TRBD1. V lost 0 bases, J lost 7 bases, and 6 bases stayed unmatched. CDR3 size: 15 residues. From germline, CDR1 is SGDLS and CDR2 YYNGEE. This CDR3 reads CASSVGAGGGNEQFF. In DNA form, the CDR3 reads TGTGCCAGCAGCGTAGGGGCAGGGGGCGGGAATGAGCAGTTCTTC.

As DNA, the CDR3 is TGTGCCAGTAGTCCCCTAGCGGGTCTCTACGAGCAGTACTTC. Translation gives CASSPLAGLYEQYF. V gene TRBV19 combines with J gene TRBJ2-7, with 8 bases fitting TRBD2. Germline V gene sequence: CDR1 LNHDA, CDR2 SQIVND (reference sequence). The CDR3 spans 14 residues. V shed 5 bases, J shed 3 bases, and the junction held 6 bases outside the gene matches. Using reference TRBV19 and TRBJ2-7 for the parts outside the CDR3, the full variable domain is DGGITQSPKYLFRKEGQNVTLSCEQNLNHDAMYWYRQDPGQGLRLIYYSQIVNDFQKGDIAEGYSVSREKKESFPLTVTSAQKNPTAFYLCASSPLAGLYEQYFGPGTRLTVT.

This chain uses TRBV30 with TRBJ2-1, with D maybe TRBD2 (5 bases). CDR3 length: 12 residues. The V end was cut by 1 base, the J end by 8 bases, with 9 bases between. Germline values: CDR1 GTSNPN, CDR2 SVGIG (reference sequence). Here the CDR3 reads CAWSADWDEQFF. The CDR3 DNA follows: TGTGCCTGGAGTGCGGACTGGGATGAGCAGTTCTTC.

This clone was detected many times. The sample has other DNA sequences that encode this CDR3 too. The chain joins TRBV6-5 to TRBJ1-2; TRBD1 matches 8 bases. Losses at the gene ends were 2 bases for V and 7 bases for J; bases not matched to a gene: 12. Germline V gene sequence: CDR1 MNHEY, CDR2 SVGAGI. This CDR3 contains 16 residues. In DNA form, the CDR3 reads TGTGCCAGCAGTTACGGGGCGACAGGGGAATACCGTGGCTACACCTTC. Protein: CASSYGATGEYRGYTF.

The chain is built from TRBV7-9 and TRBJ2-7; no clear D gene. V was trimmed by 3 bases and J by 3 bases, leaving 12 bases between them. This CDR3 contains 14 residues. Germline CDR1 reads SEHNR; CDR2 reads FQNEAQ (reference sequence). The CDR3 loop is CASSFGNANYEQYF. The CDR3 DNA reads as TGTGCCAGCAGCTTTGGAAACGCAAACTACGAGCAGTACTTC. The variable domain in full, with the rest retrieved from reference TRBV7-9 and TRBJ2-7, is DTGVSQNPRHKITKRGQNVTFRCDPISEHNRLYWYRQTLGQGPEFLTYFQNEAQLEKSRLLSDRFSAERPKGSFSTLEIQRTEQGDSAMYLCASSFGNANYEQYFGPGTRLTVT.

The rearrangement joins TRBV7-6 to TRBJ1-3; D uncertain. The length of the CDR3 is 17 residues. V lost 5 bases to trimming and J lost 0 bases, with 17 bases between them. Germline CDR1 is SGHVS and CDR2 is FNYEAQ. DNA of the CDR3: TGTGCCAGCAGCCCCTCGGCCAGGCTTAACTCTGGAAACACCATATATTTT. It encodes CASSPSARLNSGNTIYF.

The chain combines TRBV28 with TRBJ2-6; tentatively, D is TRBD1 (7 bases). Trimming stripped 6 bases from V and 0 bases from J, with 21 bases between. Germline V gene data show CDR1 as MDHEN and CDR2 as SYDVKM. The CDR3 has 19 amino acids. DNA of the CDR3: TGTGCCAGCAGCCCTTTAGGGTCAGGGGGGAACTCTGGGGCCAACGTCCTGACTTTC. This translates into CASSPLGSGGNSGANVLTF.

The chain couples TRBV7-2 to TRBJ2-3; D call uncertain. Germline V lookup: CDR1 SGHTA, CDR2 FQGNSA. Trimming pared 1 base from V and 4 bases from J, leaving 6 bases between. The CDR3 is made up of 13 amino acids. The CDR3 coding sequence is TGTGCCAGCAGCTTAGATTTCGCAGATACGCAGTATTTT. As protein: CASSLDFADTQYF. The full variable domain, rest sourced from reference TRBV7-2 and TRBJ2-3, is GAGVSQSPSNKVTEKGKDVELRCDPISGHTALYWYRQSLGQGLEFLIYFQGNSAPDKSGLPSDRFSAERTGGSVSTLTIQRTQQEDSAVYLCASSLDFADTQYFGPGTRLTVL.

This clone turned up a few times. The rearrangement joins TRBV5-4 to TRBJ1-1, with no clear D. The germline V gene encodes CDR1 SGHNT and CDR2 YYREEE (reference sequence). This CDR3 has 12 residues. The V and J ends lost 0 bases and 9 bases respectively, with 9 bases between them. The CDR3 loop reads CASSLDTGKAFF. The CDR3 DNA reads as TGTGCCAGCAGCTTGGATACGGGAAAAGCTTTCTTT. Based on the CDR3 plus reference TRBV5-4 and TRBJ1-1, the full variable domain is ETGVTQSPTHLIKTRGQQVTLRCSSQSGHNTVSWYQQALGQGPQFIFQYYREEENGRGNFPPRFSGLQFPNYSSELNVNALELDDSALYLCASSLDTGKAFFGQGTRLTVV.

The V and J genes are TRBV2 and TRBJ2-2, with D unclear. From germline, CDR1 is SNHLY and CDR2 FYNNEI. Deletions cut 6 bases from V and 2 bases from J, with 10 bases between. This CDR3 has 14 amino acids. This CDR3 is CASRDGRNTGELFF. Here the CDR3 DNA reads TGTGCCAGCAGGGACGGACGCAACACCGGGGAGCTGTTTTTT.

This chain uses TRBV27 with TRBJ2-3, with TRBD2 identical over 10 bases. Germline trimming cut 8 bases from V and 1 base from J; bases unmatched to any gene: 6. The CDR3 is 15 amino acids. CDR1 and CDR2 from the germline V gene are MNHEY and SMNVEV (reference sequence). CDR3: CASGDGTSGTDTQYF. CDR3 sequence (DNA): TGTGCCAGCGGAGACGGGACTAGCGGCACAGATACGCAGTATTTT.

The chain's CDR3 is CASSLAGTSGPGYQETQYF. The CDR3 DNA reads as TGTGCCAGCAGCTTAGCCGGGACTAGCGGTCCCGGGTACCAAGAGACCCAGTACTTC. The V gene is TRBV11-2, the J gene TRBJ2-5; TRBD2 matches at 11 bases. CDR3 length equals 19 residues. Per the germline V gene, CDR1 is SGHAT and CDR2 is FQNNGV. V was pared by 1 base and J by 0 bases, with 10 bases of the junction left unmatched.

CDR3 amino acids: CASSLGQDNEQFF. The CDR3 DNA reads TGTGCCAGCAGCCTGGGACAGGACAATGAGCAGTTCTTC. The chain employs TRBV5-8 and TRBJ2-1; 8 bases fit TRBD1. This CDR3 has 13 amino acids. CDR1 and CDR2 (germline): SGHTS, YDEGEE. V lost 4 bases to trimming and J lost 5 bases; unmatched junction nucleotides: 2.

CDR3 bases: TGTGCCAGCTCACCACAAGGGCAGGGGGCTAAGGGCGAGCAGTACTTC. It encodes CASSPQGQGAKGEQYF. This chain connects TRBV18 to TRBJ2-7, with 8 bases that match TRBD1. CDR1 is KGHSH, CDR2 LQKENI, per germline. The CDR3 has 16 amino acids. Germline trimming cut 1 base from V and 6 bases from J; bases unmatched to any gene: 11.

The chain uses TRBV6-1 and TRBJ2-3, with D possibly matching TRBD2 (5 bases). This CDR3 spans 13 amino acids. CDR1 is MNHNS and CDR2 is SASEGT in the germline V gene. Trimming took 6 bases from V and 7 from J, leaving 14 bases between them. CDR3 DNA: TGTGCCAGCAGACTAGATATGACTCATACGCAGTATTTT. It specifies CASRLDMTHTQYF.

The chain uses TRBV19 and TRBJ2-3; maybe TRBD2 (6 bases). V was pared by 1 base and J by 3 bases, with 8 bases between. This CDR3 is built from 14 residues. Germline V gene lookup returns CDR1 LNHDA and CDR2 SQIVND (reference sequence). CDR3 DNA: TGTGCCAGTAGTATAGGGGCGGGGACAGATACGCAGTATTTT. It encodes CASSIGAGTDTQYF.

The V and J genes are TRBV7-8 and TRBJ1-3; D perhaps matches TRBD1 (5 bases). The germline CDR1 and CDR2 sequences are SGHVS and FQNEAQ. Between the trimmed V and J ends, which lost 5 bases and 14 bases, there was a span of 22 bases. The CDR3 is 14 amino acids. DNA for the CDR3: TGTGCCAGCAGCCCCATTAGGGCAGAGGGACGGGTATATTTT. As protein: CASSPIRAEGRVYF.

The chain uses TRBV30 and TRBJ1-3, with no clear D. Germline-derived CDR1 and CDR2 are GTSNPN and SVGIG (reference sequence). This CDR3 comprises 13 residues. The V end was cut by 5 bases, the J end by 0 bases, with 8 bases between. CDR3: CAWGHLSGNTIYF. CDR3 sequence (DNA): TGTGCCTGGGGGCATCTCTCTGGAAACACCATATATTTT. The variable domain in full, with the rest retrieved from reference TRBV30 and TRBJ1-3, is SQTIHQWPATLVQPVGSPLSLECTVEGTSNPNLYWYRQAAGRGLQLLFYSVGIGQISSEVPQNLSASRPQDRQFILSSKKLLLSDSGFYLCAWGHLSGNTIYFGEGSWLTVV.

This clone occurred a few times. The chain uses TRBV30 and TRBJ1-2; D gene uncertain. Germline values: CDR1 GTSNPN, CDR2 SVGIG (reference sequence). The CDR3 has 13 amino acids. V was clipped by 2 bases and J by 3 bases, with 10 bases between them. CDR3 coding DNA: TGTGCCTGGAGTATCCAGGTCTACTATGGCTACACCTTC. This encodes CAWSIQVYYGYTF.

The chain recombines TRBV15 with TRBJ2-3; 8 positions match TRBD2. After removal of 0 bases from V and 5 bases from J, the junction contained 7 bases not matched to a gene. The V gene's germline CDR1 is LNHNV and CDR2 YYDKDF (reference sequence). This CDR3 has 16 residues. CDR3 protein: CATSRDGGLGGDTQYF. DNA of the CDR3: TGTGCCACCAGCAGAGATGGGGGACTAGGGGGAGATACGCAGTATTTT.

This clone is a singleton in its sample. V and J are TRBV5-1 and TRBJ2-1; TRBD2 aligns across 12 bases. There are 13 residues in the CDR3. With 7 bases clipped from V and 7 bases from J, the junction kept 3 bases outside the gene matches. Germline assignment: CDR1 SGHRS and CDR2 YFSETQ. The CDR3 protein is CASELAGGNEQFF. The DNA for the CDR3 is TGCGCCAGCGAACTAGCGGGAGGTAATGAGCAGTTCTTC. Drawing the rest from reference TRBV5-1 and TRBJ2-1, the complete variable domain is KAGVTQTPRYLIKTRGQQVTLSCSPISGHRSVSWYQQTPGQGLQFLFEYFSETQRNKGNFPGRFSGRQFSNSRSEMNVSTLELGDSALYLCASELAGGNEQFFGPGTRLTVL.

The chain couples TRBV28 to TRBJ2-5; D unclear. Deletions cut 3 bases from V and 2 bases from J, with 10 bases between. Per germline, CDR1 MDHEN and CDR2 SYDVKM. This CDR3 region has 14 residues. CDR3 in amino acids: CASSLYRHQETQYF. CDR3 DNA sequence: TGTGCCAGCAGTTTGTATAGACATCAAGAGACCCAGTACTTC.

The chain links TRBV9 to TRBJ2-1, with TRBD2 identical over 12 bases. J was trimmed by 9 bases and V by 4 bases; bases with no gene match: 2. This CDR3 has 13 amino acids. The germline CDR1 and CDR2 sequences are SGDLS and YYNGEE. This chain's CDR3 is CASSQTSGSEQFF. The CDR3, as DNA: TGTGCCAGCAGCCAGACTAGCGGGAGTGAGCAGTTCTTC.

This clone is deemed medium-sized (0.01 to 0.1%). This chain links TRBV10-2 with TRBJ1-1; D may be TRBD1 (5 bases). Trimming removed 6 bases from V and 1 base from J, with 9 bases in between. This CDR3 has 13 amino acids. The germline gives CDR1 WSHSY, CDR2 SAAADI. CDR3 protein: CASRGPTNTEAFF. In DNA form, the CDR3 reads TGCGCCAGCAGGGGACCCACGAACACTGAAGCTTTCTTT.